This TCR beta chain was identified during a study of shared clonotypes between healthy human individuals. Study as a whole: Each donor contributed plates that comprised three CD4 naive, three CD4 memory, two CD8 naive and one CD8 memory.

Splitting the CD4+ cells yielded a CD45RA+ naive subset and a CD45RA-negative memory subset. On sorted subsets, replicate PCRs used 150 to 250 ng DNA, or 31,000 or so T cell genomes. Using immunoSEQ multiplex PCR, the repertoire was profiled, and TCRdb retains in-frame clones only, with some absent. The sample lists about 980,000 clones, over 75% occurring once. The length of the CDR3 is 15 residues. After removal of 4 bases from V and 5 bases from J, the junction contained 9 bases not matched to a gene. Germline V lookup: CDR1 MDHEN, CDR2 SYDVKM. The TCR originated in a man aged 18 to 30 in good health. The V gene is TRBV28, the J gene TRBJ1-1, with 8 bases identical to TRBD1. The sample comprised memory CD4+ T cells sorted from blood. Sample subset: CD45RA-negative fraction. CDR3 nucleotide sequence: TGTGCCAGCAGTTCCCAAGGGCAGGGGGCGACTGAAGCTTTCTTT. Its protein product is CASSSQGQGATEAFF.